Listed here are 30 T cell receptor beta chains from one sample, sequenced in a study of T-cell memory formation after mild COVID-19. TCRdb reprocessed the 5' RACE reads with MiXCR, giving one entry per CDR3 protein. The data show about 420,000 distinct CDR3 sequences, with around 22% seen just once and about 12% held by the top ten. Sequencing was carried out using PBMCs or a T cell subset sorted from them (not recorded which). The receptors come from an adult woman who had mild COVID-19 (a few samples of this study predate the infection). Cell type and time point are not known.

This clonotype has a handful of counts. The chain is built from TRBV9 and TRBJ2-1; 7 bases are shared with TRBD1. The CDR3 is 15 residues long. V lost 3 bases and J lost 4; bases outside the gene matches: 7. CDR1 is SGDLS, CDR2 YYNGEE, per germline. The DNA for the CDR3 is TGTGCCAGCAGCGCGCCGGGACAGTCTTACAATGAGCAGTTCTTC. This encodes CASSAPGQSYNEQFF. Together with reference TRBV9 and TRBJ2-1, the CDR3 gives the full variable domain: DSGVTQTPKHLITATGQRVTLRCSPRSGDLSVYWYQQSLDQGLQFLIQYYNGEERAKGNILERFSAQQFPDLHSELNLSSLELGDSALYFCASSAPGQSYNEQFFGPGTRLTVL.

V usage is TRBV18 and J usage is TRBJ1-1; TRBD1 agrees at 10 bases. The CDR3 sequence is 15 residues long. Germline V gene data show CDR1 as KGHSH and CDR2 as LQKENI. Germline trimming cut 4 bases from V and 3 bases from J; bases unmatched to any gene: 5. The CDR3 nucleotides are TGTGCCAGCTCACGTTCCGGGACAGGGGACACTGAAGCTTTCTTT. Its protein product is CASSRSGTGDTEAFF.

The chain combines TRBV2 with TRBJ2-7; D is possibly TRBD2 (5 bases). CDR1 SNHLY and CDR2 FYNNEI come from the germline V gene. Trimming removed 10 bases at V and 7 bases at J, with 14 bases between. The CDR3 is made up of 11 amino acids. The CDR3 spells CATTGYSEQYF. CDR3 nucleotide sequence: TGTGCCACCACGGGGTACTCTGAGCAGTACTTC.

V is TRBV9 and J is TRBJ2-7; 12 nucleotides agree with TRBD2. With 4 bases clipped from V and 7 bases from J, the junction kept 9 bases outside the gene matches. CDR1 is SGDLS, CDR2 YYNGEE, per germline. The CDR3 totals 15 residues. CDR3 in amino acids: CASSLRTSGVGEQYF. DNA of the CDR3: TGTGCCAGCAGCCTAAGGACTAGCGGGGTCGGGGAGCAGTACTTC.

This rearrangement joins TRBV19 to TRBJ1-2; TRBD1 aligns across 7 bases. Losses at the gene ends were 7 bases for V and 0 bases for J; bases not matched to a gene: 17. The CDR3 has 18 amino acids. Looked up from germline, CDR1 is LNHDA and CDR2 is SQIVND (reference sequence). This chain's CDR3 is CASTPRGVRATTNYGYTF. The CDR3 nucleotides read TGTGCCAGTACCCCCAGGGGGGTCAGAGCGACTACTAACTATGGCTACACCTTC.

The CDR3 DNA follows: TGTGCCAGCAGCGTAGCCCCACAGGCGAGCACAGATACGCAGTATTTT. Translating it yields CASSVAPQASTDTQYF. The gene calls are TRBV9 and TRBJ2-3; weak D call: TRBD1 (5 bases). V gave up 0 bases and J gave up 0 bases, with 11 bases separating them. The CDR3 is 16 amino acids. Germline V gene lookup returns CDR1 SGDLS and CDR2 YYNGEE.

This clonotype was picked up a small number of times. The chain links TRBV19 to TRBJ1-1, with 11 bases identical to TRBD1. The CDR3 has 15 amino acids. Germline V gives CDR1 LNHDA, CDR2 SQIVND (reference sequence). J gave up 3 bases and V 7 bases, and 7 bases lay outside the gene matches. DNA for the CDR3: TGTGCCAGTACCGAGAGGGACAGGGGGGACACTGAAGCTTTCTTT. Translation: CASTERDRGDTEAFF.

V is TRBV7-2 and J is TRBJ1-4; no reliable D call. Germline V lookup: CDR1 SGHTA, CDR2 FQGNSA. Trimming stripped 6 bases from V and 1 base from J, with 12 bases between. This CDR3 has 15 residues. The CDR3 is CASRPGRLTNEKLFF. The CDR3 DNA follows: TGTGCCAGCAGACCGGGGAGGTTAACTAATGAAAAACTGTTTTTT.

The rearrangement uses TRBV2 and TRBJ2-3, with D perhaps TRBD2 (6 bases). V was pared by 6 bases and J by 0 bases, with 10 bases between. Germline-derived CDR1 and CDR2 are SNHLY and FYNNEI. CDR3 length equals 14 residues. Here the CDR3 reads CASSAGRSTDTQYF. The CDR3 nucleotides are TGTGCCAGCAGCGCGGGACGGAGCACAGATACGCAGTATTTT.

This clonotype came up a few times. J is TRBJ1-6 and V is TRBV7-6; 8 nucleotides agree with TRBD1. Germline V gene lookup returns CDR1 SGHVS and CDR2 FNYEAQ. The length of the CDR3 is 17 residues. The trim removed 4 bases at V and 0 bases at J, leaving 5 bases unmatched. Here the CDR3 reads CASSSRQGSSYNSPLHF. CDR3 DNA sequence: TGTGCCAGCAGCTCGCGACAGGGGAGCTCCTATAATTCACCCCTCCACTTT. Full variable domain (rest looked up from reference TRBV7-6 and TRBJ1-6): GAGVSQSPRYKVTKRGQDVALRCDPISGHVSLYWYRQALGQGPEFLTYFNYEAQQDKSGLPNDRFSAERPEGSISTLTIQRTEQRDSAMYRCASSSRQGSSYNSPLHFGNGTRLTVT.

This chain uses TRBV4-3 with TRBJ1-4; D gene unclear. Trimming left V 0 bases short and J 0 bases short, with 17 bases between. The length of the CDR3 is 19 residues. Germline CDR1 and CDR2: LGHNA and YSLEER. The CDR3 nucleotides are TGCGCCAGCAGCCAAGATAACACAGACCGAGCTGCAACTAATGAAAAACTGTTTTTT. Protein sequence: CASSQDNTDRAATNEKLFF.

This clonotype has ten or more counts. The V and J genes are TRBV7-8 and TRBJ1-2; 10 bases fit TRBD1. J gave up 6 bases and V 1 base, and 2 bases lay outside the gene matches. CDR3 length: 14 amino acids. Per germline, CDR1 SGHVS and CDR2 FQNEAQ. CDR3 sequence (DNA): TGTGCCAGCAGCTTAGTGGGGACAGGGGATGGCTACACCTTC. The encoded protein is CASSLVGTGDGYTF.

The chain employs TRBV18 and TRBJ1-1, with D perhaps matching TRBD1 (6 bases). The V end lost 4 bases, the J end lost 4 bases, and 10 bases lay between the germline ends. The CDR3 sequence is 13 residues long. Germline V gene sequence: CDR1 KGHSH, CDR2 LQKENI. As DNA, the CDR3 is TGTGCCAGCTCACAAGGACAGATCACTGAAGCTTTCTTT. This gives the protein CASSQGQITEAFF.

The chain uses TRBV4-2 and TRBJ2-7; D is ambiguous. CDR1 is LGHNA and CDR2 is YNFKEQ in the germline V gene. This CDR3 is built from 15 residues. Trimming cost V 1 base and J 0 bases, with 10 bases left between them. CDR3 sequence reads: CASSQGRSLSYEQYF. The CDR3 DNA reads as TGTGCCAGCAGCCAAGGGCGCAGCCTCTCCTACGAGCAGTACTTC.

The CDR3 reads CSVADREDTGELFF. In DNA form, the CDR3 reads TGCAGCGTCGCGGACAGGGAGGACACCGGGGAGCTGTTTTTT. The chain uses TRBV29-1 and TRBJ2-2; 8 bases line up with TRBD1. V was clipped by 6 bases and J by 3 bases; unmatched bases: 6. This CDR3 has 14 amino acids. Germline CDR1 reads SQVTM; CDR2 reads ANQGSEA.

The V gene is TRBV24-1, the J gene TRBJ2-5, with 7 positions matching TRBD1. This CDR3 has 14 amino acids. CDR1 and CDR2 (germline): KGHDR, SFDVKD. J gave up 5 bases and V 5 bases, and 7 bases lay outside the gene matches. The CDR3 nucleotides read TGTGCCACCAGTGCCTCTAGGGGGCTGGAGACCCAGTACTTC. The encoded protein is CATSASRGLETQYF.

CDR3 sequence reads: CASSQETGADYGYTF. CDR3 nucleotides: TGTGCCAGCAGCCAAGAAACAGGGGCGGACTATGGCTACACCTTC. The J gene is TRBJ1-2, the V gene TRBV3-1, with TRBD1 matching 7 bases. This CDR3 has 15 amino acids. The trim removed 0 bases at V and 3 bases at J, leaving 4 bases unmatched. Germline CDR1 and CDR2: LGHDT and YNNKEL (reference sequence).

The chain couples TRBV29-1 to TRBJ2-3; 7 bases fit TRBD2. After removal of 4 bases from V and 4 bases from J, the junction contained 8 bases not matched to a gene. The CDR3 length is 14 residues. Germline V CDR1 and CDR2: SQVTM, ANQGSEA. The CDR3 DNA is TGCAGCGTTGCCGAGAGCGGGGACCCAGATACGCAGTATTTT. Protein product: CSVAESGDPDTQYF.

The V gene is TRBV15, the J gene TRBJ2-7; the D is unclear. Germline V CDR1 and CDR2: LNHNV, YYDKDF (reference sequence). This CDR3 comprises 15 residues. Trimming removed 0 bases from V and 3 bases from J, with 12 bases in between. CDR3 loop: CATSRERQQNYEQYF. In DNA, the CDR3 is TGTGCCACCAGCAGAGAGCGTCAACAGAACTACGAGCAGTACTTC.

The rearrangement joins TRBV5-5 to TRBJ2-7, with 10 bases fitting TRBD1. This CDR3 region has 15 residues. V lost 5 bases, J lost 0 bases, and 5 bases stayed unmatched. Germline CDR1 reads SGHKS; CDR2 reads YYEKEE (reference sequence). The CDR3 loop reads CASRWGQGISYEQYF. Here the CDR3 DNA reads TGTGCCAGCAGGTGGGGACAGGGGATCTCCTACGAGCAGTACTTC.

The genes are TRBV5-6 and TRBJ1-2, with no clear D. The germline V gene encodes CDR1 SGHDT and CDR2 YYEEEE. This CDR3 is built from 12 residues. Trimming took off 3 bases at V and 8 bases at J, with 11 bases between the two ends. The CDR3 sequence: CASSSGVPGYTF. In DNA, the CDR3 is TGTGCCAGCAGCTCCGGGGTTCCCGGCTACACCTTC.

In its sample, this clonotype was seen a few times. This chain uses TRBV9 with TRBJ1-2, with 7 positions matching TRBD1. CDR1 is SGDLS, CDR2 YYNGEE, per germline. CDR3 length equals 15 residues. The trim removed 3 bases at V and 5 bases at J, leaving 10 bases unmatched. CDR3 sequence: CASSGRDREGYGYTF. CDR3 nucleotide sequence: TGTGCCAGCAGCGGACGAGACAGGGAAGGTTATGGCTACACCTTC.

As for this clonotype: At one end the junction does not follow the germline gene, possibly because of a read error. The chain joins TRBV5-6 to TRBJ2-7; 9 bases map to TRBD1. CDR1 is SGHDT and CDR2 is YYEEEE in the germline V gene. The CDR3 covers 14 residues. CDR3 amino acids: CASSFGQGRVFGHF. The CDR3 nucleotides are TGTGCCAGCAGCTTCGGACAGGGGAGGGTTTTCGGGCACTTC.

This sequence joins TRBV3-1 and TRBJ2-7; the match to TRBD2 covers 8 bases. This CDR3 spans 17 amino acids. Germline CDR1 is LGHDT and CDR2 is YNNKEL (reference sequence). V was pared by 4 bases and J by 2 bases, with 13 bases of the junction left unmatched. The chain's CDR3 is CASSLTAGGTFAYEQYF. The CDR3 nucleotides are TGTGCCAGCAGCCTGACTGCGGGAGGTACCTTCGCCTACGAGCAGTACTTC.

This clonotype was picked up a small number of times. The chain couples TRBV11-3 to TRBJ2-7; the D is unclear. From germline, CDR1 is SGHNT and CDR2 YENEEA. This CDR3 is 15 amino acids long. Trimming left V 5 bases short and J 3 bases short, with 17 bases between. The CDR3 sequence: CASSPAEIQNYEQYF. In nucleotides, the CDR3 is TGTGCCAGCAGCCCGGCGGAAATCCAAAACTACGAGCAGTACTTC. The whole variable domain, remainder taken from reference TRBV11-3 and TRBJ2-7, is EAGVVQSPRYKIIEKKQPVAFWCNPISGHNTLYWYLQNLGQGPELLIRYENEEAVDDSQLPKDRFSAERLKGVDSTLKIQPAELGDSAVYLCASSPAEIQNYEQYFGPGTRLTVT.

This clonotype showed up just a few times. The V and J genes are TRBV7-8 and TRBJ2-3, with unresolved D. The CDR3 is made up of 13 amino acids. V was shortened by 5 bases and J by 0 bases, with 6 bases between the two germline ends. The germline V gene encodes CDR1 SGHVS and CDR2 FQNEAQ. The CDR3 protein is CASSRYSTDTQYF. The CDR3 DNA is TGTGCCAGCAGCCGCTACAGCACAGATACGCAGTATTTT.

The CDR3 reads CASSYSRHQTVANYGYTF. In nucleotides, the CDR3 is TGTGCCAGCAGTTACTCGAGACATCAGACGGTAGCTAACTATGGCTACACCTTC. The rearrangement joins TRBV6-5 to TRBJ1-2; D gene ambiguous. CDR3 length equals 18 residues. The ends were cut back, 0 bases at V and 0 bases at J, with 17 bases in the middle. Germline values: CDR1 MNHEY, CDR2 SVGAGI.

V and J are TRBV5-1 and TRBJ2-1; D may correspond to TRBD1 or TRBD2 (6 bases each). Germline values: CDR1 SGHRS, CDR2 YFSETQ. V was pared by 1 base and J by 4 bases, with 15 bases between. This CDR3 region has 16 residues. CDR3 in DNA: TGCGCCAGCAGCTTGTATACGGGGGCGCGATACAATGAGCAGTTCTTC. Translation: CASSLYTGARYNEQFF.

The chain combines TRBV7-6 with TRBJ2-1; tentative D call: TRBD2 (5 bases). CDR3 length equals 12 residues. CDR1 and CDR2 from the germline V gene are SGHVS and FNYEAQ. The V end was cut by 5 bases, the J end by 12 bases, with 14 bases between. DNA of the CDR3: TGTGCCAGCAGCAACTCTCGGGGTAGGCAGTTCTTC. Amino acids: CASSNSRGRQFF.

This clonotype occurred a few times. The chain has TRBV4-3 and TRBJ2-1, with D uncertain. V gave up 4 bases and J gave up 0 bases, with 13 bases separating them. Germline V lookup: CDR1 LGHNA, CDR2 YSLEER. The CDR3 totals 16 residues. CDR3 coding DNA: TGCGCCAGCAGCCCACTAACGGAAATCTCCTACAATGAGCAGTTCTTC. Amino acid sequence: CASSPLTEISYNEQFF.